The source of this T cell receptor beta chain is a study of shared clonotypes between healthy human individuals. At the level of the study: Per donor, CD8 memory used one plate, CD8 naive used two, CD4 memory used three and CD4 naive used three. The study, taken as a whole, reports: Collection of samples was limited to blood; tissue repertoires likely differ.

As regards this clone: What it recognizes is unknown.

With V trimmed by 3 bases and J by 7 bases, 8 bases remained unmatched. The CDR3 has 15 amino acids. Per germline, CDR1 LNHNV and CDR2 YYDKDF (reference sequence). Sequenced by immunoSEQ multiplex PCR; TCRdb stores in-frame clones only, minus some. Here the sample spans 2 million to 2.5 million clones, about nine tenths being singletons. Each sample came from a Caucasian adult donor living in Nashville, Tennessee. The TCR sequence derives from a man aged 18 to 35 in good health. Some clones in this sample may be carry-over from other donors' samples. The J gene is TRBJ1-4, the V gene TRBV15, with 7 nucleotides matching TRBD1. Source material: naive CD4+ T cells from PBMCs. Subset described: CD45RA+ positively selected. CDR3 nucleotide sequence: TGTGCCACCAGCAGGTGGGACCAGGGGGGTGAAAAACTGTTTTTT. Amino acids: CATSRWDQGGEKLFF.